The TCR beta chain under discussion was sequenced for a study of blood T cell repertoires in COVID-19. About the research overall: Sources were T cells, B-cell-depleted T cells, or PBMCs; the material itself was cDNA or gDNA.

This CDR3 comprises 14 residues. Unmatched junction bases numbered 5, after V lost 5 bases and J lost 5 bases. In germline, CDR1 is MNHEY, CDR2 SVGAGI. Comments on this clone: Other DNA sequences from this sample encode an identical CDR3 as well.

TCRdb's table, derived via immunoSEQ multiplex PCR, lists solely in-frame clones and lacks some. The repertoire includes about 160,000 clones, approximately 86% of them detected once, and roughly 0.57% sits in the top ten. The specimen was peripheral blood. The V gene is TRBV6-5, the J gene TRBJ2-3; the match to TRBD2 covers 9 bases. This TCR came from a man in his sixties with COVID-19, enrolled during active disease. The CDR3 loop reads CASSPGTSLDTQYF. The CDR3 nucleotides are TGTGCCAGCAGTCCCGGGACTAGCCTAGATACGCAGTATTTT.